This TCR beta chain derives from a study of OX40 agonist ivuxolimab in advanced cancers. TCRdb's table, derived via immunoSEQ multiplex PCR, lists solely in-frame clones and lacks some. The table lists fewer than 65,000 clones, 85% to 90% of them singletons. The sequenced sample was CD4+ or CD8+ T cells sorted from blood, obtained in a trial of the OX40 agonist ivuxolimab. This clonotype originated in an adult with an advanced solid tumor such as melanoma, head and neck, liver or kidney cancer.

The CDR3 sequence is CASSLSARVTGVMNTEAFF. The CDR3, as DNA: TGTGCCAGCAGTTTAAGCGCTAGGGTGACAGGAGTTATGAACACTGAAGCTTTCTTT. V is TRBV28 and J is TRBJ1-1; the D gene is possibly TRBD1 (6 bases). Trimming stripped 2 bases from V and 0 bases from J, with 22 bases between. The CDR3 loop spans 19 amino acids. Germline V lookup: CDR1 MDHEN, CDR2 SYDVKM.